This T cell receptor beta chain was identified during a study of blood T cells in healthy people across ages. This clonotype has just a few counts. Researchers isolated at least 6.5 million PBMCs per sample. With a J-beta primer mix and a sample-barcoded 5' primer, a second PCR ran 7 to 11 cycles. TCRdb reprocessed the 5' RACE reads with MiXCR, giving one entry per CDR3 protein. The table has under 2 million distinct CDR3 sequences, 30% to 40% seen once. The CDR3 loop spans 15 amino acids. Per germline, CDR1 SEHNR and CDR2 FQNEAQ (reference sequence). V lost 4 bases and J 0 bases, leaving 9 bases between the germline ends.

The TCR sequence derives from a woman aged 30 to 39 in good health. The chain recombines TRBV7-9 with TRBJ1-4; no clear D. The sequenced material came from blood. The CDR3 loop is CASSSDGATNEKLFF. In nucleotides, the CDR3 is TGTGCCAGCAGCTCGGACGGTGCAACTAATGAAAAACTGTTTTTT.